This T cell receptor (beta chain) was recovered during a study of cytomegalovirus exposure and HLA in healthy donors. The study, taken as a whole, reports: Common viral pathogens seemed to be connected with several of the most significant clusters, according to a later analysis.

This clone has only a few counts. What it binds is not known. Trimming left V 3 bases short and J 1 base short, with 8 bases between. The germline V gene encodes CDR1 MNHEY and CDR2 SMNVEV (reference sequence). The CDR3 totals 14 residues. The PCR was carried out with 60 Vbeta primers and 13 Jbeta primers. TCRdb keeps only in-frame clones here, not all; method: immunoSEQ multiplex PCR. Here the sample spans roughly 80,000 clones, 67% being singletons. The sequence derives from a woman in her forties or fifties in good health and CMV-seropositive. J is TRBJ2-3 and V is TRBV27, with unresolved D. The sequencing input was PBMCs. For the CDR3, the DNA is TGTGCCAGCAGTTTTGGGCAACGCACAGATACGCAGTATTTT. Translating it yields CASSFGQRTDTQYF.